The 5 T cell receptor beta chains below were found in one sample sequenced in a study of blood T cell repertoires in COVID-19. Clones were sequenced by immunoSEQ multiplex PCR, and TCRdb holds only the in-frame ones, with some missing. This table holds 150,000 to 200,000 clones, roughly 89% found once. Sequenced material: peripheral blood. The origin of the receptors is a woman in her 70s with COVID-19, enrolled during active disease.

CDR3 loop: CASRGGAYEQYF. The CDR3 nucleotides read TGTGCCTCTCGGGGGGGGGCCTACGAGCAGTACTTC. This chain joins TRBV28 and TRBJ2-7; TRBD2 matches at 8 bases. Germline assignment: CDR1 MDHEN and CDR2 SYDVKM. CDR3 length equals 12 residues. After removal of 11 bases from V and 2 bases from J, the junction contained 5 bases not matched to a gene.

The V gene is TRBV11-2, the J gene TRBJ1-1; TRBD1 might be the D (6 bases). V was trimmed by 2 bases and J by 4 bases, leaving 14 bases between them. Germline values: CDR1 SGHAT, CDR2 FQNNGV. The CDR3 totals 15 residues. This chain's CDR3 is CASSLLQGWGTEAFF. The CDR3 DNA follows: TGTGCCAGCAGCTTATTACAGGGATGGGGCACTGAAGCTTTCTTT.

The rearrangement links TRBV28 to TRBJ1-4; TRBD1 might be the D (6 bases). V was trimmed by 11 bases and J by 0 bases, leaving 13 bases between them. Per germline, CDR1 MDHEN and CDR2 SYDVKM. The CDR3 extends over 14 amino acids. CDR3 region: CAAQTGSTNEKLFF. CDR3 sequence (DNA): TGTGCCGCTCAGACAGGATCAACTAATGAAAAACTGTTTTTT.

CDR3 sequence: CASSPSTSGRPYNEQFF. In DNA form, the CDR3 reads TGTGCCAGCTCACCTTCGACTAGCGGGAGACCCTACAATGAGCAGTTCTTC. The chain has TRBV18 and TRBJ2-1, with 12 bases aligning to TRBD2. The CDR3 sequence is 17 residues long. Germline CDR1 is KGHSH and CDR2 is LQKENI. V lost 3 bases, J lost 2 bases, and 5 bases stayed unmatched.

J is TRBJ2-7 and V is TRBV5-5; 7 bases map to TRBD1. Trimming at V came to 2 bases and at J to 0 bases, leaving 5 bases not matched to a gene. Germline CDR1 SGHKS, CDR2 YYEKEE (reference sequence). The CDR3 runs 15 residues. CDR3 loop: CASSFRTGISYEQYF. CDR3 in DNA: TGTGCCAGCAGCTTTCGGACAGGTATCTCCTACGAGCAGTACTTC. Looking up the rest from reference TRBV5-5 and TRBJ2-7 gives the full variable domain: DAGVTQSPTHLIKTRGQQVTLRCSPISGHKSVSWYQQVLGQGPQFIFQYYEKEERGRGNFPDRFSARQFPNYSSELNVNALLLGDSALYLCASSFRTGISYEQYFGPGTRLTVT.